This paragraph reports one T cell receptor beta chain. The antigen is not known. Germline values: CDR1 SGHRS, CDR2 YFSETQ. V dropped 1 base and J dropped 4 bases, with 8 bases sitting between them. The CDR3 totals 14 residues. This sample is drawn from a study of Ad26.COV2.S vaccination and SARS-CoV-2 variants. Study overall: Intramuscular Ad26.COV2.S at 5x10^10 or 1x10^11 viral particles.

The repertoire was sequenced with immunoSEQ multiplex PCR; TCRdb's copy has only in-frame clones and lacks some. The sample holds 350,000 to 450,000 clones, around 91% seen once. The treatment: roughly 18 received Ad26.COV2.S at low or high dose, single or two shots; 5 received placebo; per-sample allocation not given. Samples were taken on day 63 after the first vaccine or placebo injection. Boston provided a donor who was an adult aged 18-55 years. The shot given was an Ad26 vector that makes Wuhan-strain SARS-CoV-2 spike. Study-wide findings and caveats: After vaccination, substantial breadth of spike-specific CD8+ and CD4+ responses was reported.

The material sequenced was peripheral blood, taken in a trial of Ad26.COV2.S vaccine versus placebo. This chain connects TRBV5-1 to TRBJ2-2; D unclear. This sequence originates from a person between 18 and 65 years old who received the Ad26.COV2.S COVID-19 vaccine or a placebo. The CDR3 reads CASSLWSGTGELFF. The DNA of the CDR3 is TGCGCCAGCAGCTTGTGGTCGGGCACCGGGGAGCTGTTTTTT.